Listed below are T cell receptor beta chains from one sample, sequenced in a study of blood T cell repertoires in COVID-19. Clones were sequenced by immunoSEQ multiplex PCR, and TCRdb holds only the in-frame ones, with some missing. The table has under 200,000 clones, roughly 84% seen once. Source material: peripheral blood. The receptors shown here come from a woman between 55 and 75 years old with acute or convalescent COVID-19. CDR3s include the opening cysteine and the closing phenylalanine or tryptophan. D genes are given only for firm matches. Not every row has a clone size; where given, it reads once, few, many or a size class.

TRBV2	TRBJ1-3	NA	NA	TGTGCCGGCGGGACGGGAAACACCATATATTTT	CAGGTGNTIYF
TRBV7-9	TRBJ1-5	NA	NA	TGTGCCAGCAGCGGGTGGAAGGGAGAACCCCAGCATTTT	CASSGWKGEPQHF
TRBV5-5	TRBJ2-7	few	NA	TGTGCCAGCAGCTTGGGACGGGTTCGTAGTGACGAGCAGTACTTC	CASSLGRVRSDEQYF
TRBV27	TRBJ1-2	NA	NA	TGTGCCAGCAGTTTACAACCTCTGACAGCCCCTTCTAACTATGGCTACACCTTC	CASSLQPLTAPSNYGYTF
TRBV6-5	TRBJ1-2	NA	NA	TGTGCCAGCAGTTACTCGATGCTGAGTTACCGCGATGGCTACACCTTC	CASSYSMLSYRDGYTF
TRBV6-6	TRBJ1-1	NA	NA	TGTGCCAGCAGTCCCCATAGGGAGGGGACATTGAACACTGAAGCTTTCTTT	CASSPHREGTLNTEAFF
TRBV9	TRBJ2-1	NA	TRBD2	TGTGCCAGCAGCCCTCGAGTAGCGGGGGTGTATGAGCAGTTCTTC	CASSPRVAGVYEQFF
TRBV6-5	TRBJ2-2	NA	TRBD1	TGTGCCAGCAGACCGGGACAGGGGGCCTCCGGGGAGCTGTTTTTT	CASRPGQGASGELFF
TRBV28	TRBJ2-5	NA	TRBD1	TGTGCCAGCAGACTAACAGGGGTAGAGACCCAGTACTTC	CASRLTGVETQYF
TRBV21-1	TRBJ1-1	NA	NA	TGTGCCAGCAGCAAGGGGCACTTGACAGGGGATCTTGGTGCTGAAGCTTTCTTT	CASSKGHLTGDLGAEAFF
TRBV4-2	TRBJ2-7	NA	NA	TGTGCCAGCAGCCAAGCCGGGACTCGAGGGGAGCAGTACTTC	CASSQAGTRGEQYF
TRBV6-1	TRBJ2-1	NA	TRBD1	TGTGCCAGCAGTGTTGGGACAGGGGGGCACAATGAGCAGTTCTTC	CASSVGTGGHNEQFF
TRBV18	TRBJ2-3	NA	TRBD2	TGTGCCAGCTCTTCACTAGCGGAGCTTAGCACAGATACGCAGTATTTT	CASSSLAELSTDTQYF
TRBV10-2	TRBJ2-2	NA	NA	TGCGCCAGCAGCCCCGACAGAAGGACCGGGGAGCTGTTTTTT	CASSPDRRTGELFF
TRBV20-1	TRBJ1-5	NA	NA	TGCAGTGCTAGTGCGGATCAGCCCCAGCATTTT	CSASADQPQHF
TRBV5-6	TRBJ1-2	NA	NA	TGTGCCAGCAGCTTGGTTCGGGGTGTCTATGGCTACACCTTC	CASSLVRGVYGYTF
TRBV24-1	TRBJ2-2	NA	TRBD1	TGTGCCACCAGTGACCAGGACAGGTACACCGGGGAGCTGTTTTTT	CATSDQDRYTGELFF
TRBV19	TRBJ2-7	NA	NA	TGTGCCACCGCAAGGGACACAGTCCAAAACGGGCAGTACTTC	CATARDTVQNGQYF
TRBV28	TRBJ2-7	NA	NA	TGTGCCAGCAGTTTGGTAGGGGGCTCCTACGAGCAGTACTTC	CASSLVGGSYEQYF
TRBV7-6	TRBJ2-7	NA	TRBD1	TGTGCCAGCAGTCTACGATCACAGGGGGCGCGGGAGCAGTACTTC	CASSLRSQGAREQYF
TRBV28	TRBJ1-5	NA	NA	TGTGCCAGCAATAGCCCCCCCGGGGGCAATCAGCCCCAGCATTTT	CASNSPPGGNQPQHF
TRBV15	TRBJ2-3	NA	NA	TGTGCCACCAGCAGAGTTATTACAGATACGCAGTATTTT	CATSRVITDTQYF
TRBV2	TRBJ2-5	NA	NA	TGTGCCAGCAGTGAAGCTTCAAGGGGAGAGACCCAGTACTTC	CASSEASRGETQYF
TRBV10-2	TRBJ2-3	once	NA	TGCGCCAGCAGTGGCCAGGGCACAGATACGCAGTATTTT	CASSGQGTDTQYF
TRBV6-1	TRBJ1-2	NA	NA	TGTGCCAGCAGTGAGCGCCAGGGGATAGGCTACACCTTC	CASSERQGIGYTF
TRBV30	TRBJ2-4	NA	NA	TGTGCCTGGAGTGGGGCTAGCGCCAAAAACATTCAGTACTTC	CAWSGASAKNIQYF
TRBV27	TRBJ2-2	NA	NA	TGTGCCAGCAGTTTACGCGGGGCCGGGGAGCTGTTTTTT	CASSLRGAGELFF
TRBV7-3	TRBJ2-3	NA	NA	TGTGCCAGCAGCTTGCAGGCAACAGATACGCAGTATTTT	CASSLQATDTQYF
TRBV7-9	TRBJ1-2	few	NA	TGTGCCAGCAGCTTAGCGGGGGCAGCAGCGTATGGCTACACCTTC	CASSLAGAAAYGYTF
TRBV2	TRBJ1-6	NA	NA	TGTGCCAGCGCGCTACAGGGTGCCTCCTATAATTCACCCCTCCACTTT	CASALQGASYNSPLHF
TRBV7-9	TRBJ2-7	NA	TRBD1	TGTGCCAGCAGCCTCACAGGGGGAAACTACGAGCAGTACTTC	CASSLTGGNYEQYF
TRBV9	TRBJ2-3	once	TRBD2	TGTGCCAGCAGCGTAGGTAGTGGACTAGCGGGACATACGCAGTATTTT	CASSVGSGLAGHTQYF
TRBV6-5	TRBJ2-1	NA	TRBD2	TGTGCCAGCAGTCCCCGGAGGACTAGCACGAATGAGCAGTTCTTC	CASSPRRTSTNEQFF
TRBV2	TRBJ2-6	NA	NA	TGTGCCAGCAGTGAGCCGGGTTCGAGCTCTGGGGCCAACGTCCTGACTTTC	CASSEPGSSSGANVLTF
TRBV10-3	TRBJ1-1	NA	NA	TGTGCCATCAGTGGCTATAATCAGGCCACTGAAGCTTTCTTT	CAISGYNQATEAFF
TRBV5-6	TRBJ1-5	NA	NA	TGTGCCAGCAGCTTGGGACAGTACAATCAGCCCCAGCATTTT	CASSLGQYNQPQHF
TRBV29-1	TRBJ2-1	NA	TRBD1	TGCAGCGTTAACAGGGGAAGCAATGAGCAGTTCTTC	CSVNRGSNEQFF
TRBV6-5	TRBJ2-2	NA	NA	TGTGCCAGCAGGAACGACAGGCTGAACACCGGGGAGCTGTTTTTT	CASRNDRLNTGELFF
TRBV7-2	TRBJ1-4	NA	NA	TGTGCCAGCAGCTTAGATGTGTCCGTTAATGAAAAACTGTTTTTT	CASSLDVSVNEKLFF
TRBV10-2	TRBJ2-1	NA	NA	TGCGCCAGCAGCCCTGGGGGGAGCTCCTACAATGAGCAGTTCTTC	CASSPGGSSYNEQFF
TRBV27	TRBJ2-2	NA	NA	TGTGCCAGCCAGGGCAGGGGTACCGGGGAGCTGTTTTTT	CASQGRGTGELFF
TRBV18	TRBJ1-1	NA	NA	TGTGCCAGCTCACCAAGCGACGGTCTGAACACTGAAGCTTTCTTT	CASSPSDGLNTEAFF
TRBV4-2	TRBJ1-2	NA	TRBD1	TGTGCCAGCAGCCCCTACTACGGACAGGAAGGTGGCTACACCTTC	CASSPYYGQEGGYTF
TRBV3-1/TRBV3-2	TRBJ2-4	NA	NA	TGTGCCAGCAGCCAACGGGGGACGGCCAAAAACATTCAGTACTTC	CASSQRGTAKNIQYF
TRBV4-1	TRBJ2-5	few	TRBD2	TGCGCCAGCAGCCAACCTAGCGGGGCTATCCAAGAGACCCAGTACTTC	CASSQPSGAIQETQYF
TRBV4-2	TRBJ2-3	NA	NA	TGTGCCAGCAGCCAACTAGCTGGAAAGGTCACAGATACGCAGTATTTT	CASSQLAGKVTDTQYF
TRBV5-8	TRBJ2-1	NA	NA	TGTGCCAGCAGCTCGGAGCAGTTCTTC	CASSSEQFF
TRBV2	TRBJ2-1	NA	TRBD2	TGTGCCAGCAGCGGGGGACTAGCGGGCGAGGATGAGCAGTTCTTC	CASSGGLAGEDEQFF
TRBV28	TRBJ1-2	NA	TRBD1	TGTGCCAGCAGTACAGGGGTTCCTGGCTACACCTTC	CASSTGVPGYTF
TRBV6-1	TRBJ1-6	NA	NA	TGTGCCAGCAGTGAAGCGCGAGGGGACATAGATTCACCCCTCCACTTT	CASSEARGDIDSPLHF
TRBV7-9	TRBJ2-3	once	TRBD2	TGTGCCAGCAGCTTGGGGACTAGCCAAACAGATACGCAGTATTTT	CASSLGTSQTDTQYF